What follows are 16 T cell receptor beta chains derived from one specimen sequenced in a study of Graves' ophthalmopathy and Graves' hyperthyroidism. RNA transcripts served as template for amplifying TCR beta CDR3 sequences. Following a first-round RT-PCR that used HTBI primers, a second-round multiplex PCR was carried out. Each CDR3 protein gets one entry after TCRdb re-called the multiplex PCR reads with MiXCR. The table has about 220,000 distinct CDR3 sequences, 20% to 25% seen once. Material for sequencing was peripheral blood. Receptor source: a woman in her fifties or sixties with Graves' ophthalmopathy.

The CDR3 protein is CASSRGPGQGTNEKLFF. Here the CDR3 DNA reads TGTGCCAGCAGCCGGGGGCCGGGACAGGGAACTAATGAAAAACTGTTTTTT. J is TRBJ1-4 and V is TRBV11-2; 9 bases line up with TRBD1. V was clipped by 5 bases and J by 1 base; unmatched bases: 8. Germline CDR1 SGHAT, CDR2 FQNNGV. The CDR3 length is 17 residues. Using reference TRBV11-2 and TRBJ1-4 for the parts outside the CDR3, the full variable domain is EAGVAQSPRYKIIEKRQSVAFWCNPISGHATLYWYQQILGQGPKLLIQFQNNGVVDDSQLPKDRFSAERLKGVDSTLKIQPAKLEDSAVYLCASSRGPGQGTNEKLFFGSGTQLSVL.

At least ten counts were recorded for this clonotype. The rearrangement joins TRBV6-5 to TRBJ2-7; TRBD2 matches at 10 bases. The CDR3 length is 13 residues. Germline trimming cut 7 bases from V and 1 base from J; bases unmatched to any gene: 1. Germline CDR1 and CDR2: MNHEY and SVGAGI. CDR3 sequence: CASKLAGSYEQYF. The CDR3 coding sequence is TGTGCCAGCAAACTAGCGGGGTCCTACGAGCAGTACTTC.

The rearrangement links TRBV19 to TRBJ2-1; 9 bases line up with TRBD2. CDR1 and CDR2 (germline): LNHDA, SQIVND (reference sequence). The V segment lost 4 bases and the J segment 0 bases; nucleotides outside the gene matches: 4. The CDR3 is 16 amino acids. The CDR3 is CASSTYSGSSYNEQFF. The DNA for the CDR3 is TGTGCCAGTAGTACCTATAGCGGGAGCTCCTACAATGAGCAGTTCTTC.

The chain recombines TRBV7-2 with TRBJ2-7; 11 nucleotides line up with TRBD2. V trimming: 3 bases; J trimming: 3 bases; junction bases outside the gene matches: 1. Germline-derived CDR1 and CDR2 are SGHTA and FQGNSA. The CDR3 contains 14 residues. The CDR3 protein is CASSFLAGGYEQYF. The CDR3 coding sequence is TGTGCCAGCAGCTTTCTAGCGGGAGGCTACGAGCAGTACTTC.

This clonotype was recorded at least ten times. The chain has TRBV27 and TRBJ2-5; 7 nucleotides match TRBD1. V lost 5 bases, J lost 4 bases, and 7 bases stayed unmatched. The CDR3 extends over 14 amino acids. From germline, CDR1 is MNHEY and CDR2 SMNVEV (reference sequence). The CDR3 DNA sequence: TGTGCCAGCAGTCTAGGACAGGTCGGAGAGACCCAGTACTTC. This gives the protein CASSLGQVGETQYF.

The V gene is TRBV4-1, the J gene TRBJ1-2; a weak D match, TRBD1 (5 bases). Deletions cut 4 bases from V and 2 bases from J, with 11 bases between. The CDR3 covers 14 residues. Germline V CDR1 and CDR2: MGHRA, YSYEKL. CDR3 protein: CASSPGTVNYGYTF. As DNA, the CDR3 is TGCGCCAGCAGCCCCGGGACGGTGAACTATGGCTACACCTTC.

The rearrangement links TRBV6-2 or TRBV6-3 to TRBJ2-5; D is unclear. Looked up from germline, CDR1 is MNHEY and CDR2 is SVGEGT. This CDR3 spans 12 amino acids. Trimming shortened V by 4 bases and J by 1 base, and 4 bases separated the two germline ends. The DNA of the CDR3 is TGTGCCAGCAGTTTCGTCCAAGAGACCCAGTACTTC. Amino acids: CASSFVQETQYF.

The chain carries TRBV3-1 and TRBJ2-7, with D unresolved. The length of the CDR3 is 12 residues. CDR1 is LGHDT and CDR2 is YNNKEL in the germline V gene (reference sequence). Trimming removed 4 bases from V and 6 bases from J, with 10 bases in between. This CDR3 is CASSPGWGEQYF. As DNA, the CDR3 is TGTGCCAGCAGCCCCGGTTGGGGCGAGCAGTACTTC.

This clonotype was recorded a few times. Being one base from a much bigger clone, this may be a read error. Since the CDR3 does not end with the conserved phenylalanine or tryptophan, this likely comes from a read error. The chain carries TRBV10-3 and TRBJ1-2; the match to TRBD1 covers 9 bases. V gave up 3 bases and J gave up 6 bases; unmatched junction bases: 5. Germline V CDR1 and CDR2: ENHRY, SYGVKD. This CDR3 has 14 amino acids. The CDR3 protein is CAISDRGDRDGYTL. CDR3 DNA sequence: TGTGCCATCAGTGACCGAGGGGACAGGGATGGCTACACCCTC.

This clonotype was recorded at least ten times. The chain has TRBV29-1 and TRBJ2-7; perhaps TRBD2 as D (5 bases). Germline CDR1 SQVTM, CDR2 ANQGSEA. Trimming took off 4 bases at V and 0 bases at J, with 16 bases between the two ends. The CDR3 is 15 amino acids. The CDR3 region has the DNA TGCAGCGTTGGGACTCATTCTCGGGTCTCCTACGAGCAGTACTTC. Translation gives CSVGTHSRVSYEQYF.

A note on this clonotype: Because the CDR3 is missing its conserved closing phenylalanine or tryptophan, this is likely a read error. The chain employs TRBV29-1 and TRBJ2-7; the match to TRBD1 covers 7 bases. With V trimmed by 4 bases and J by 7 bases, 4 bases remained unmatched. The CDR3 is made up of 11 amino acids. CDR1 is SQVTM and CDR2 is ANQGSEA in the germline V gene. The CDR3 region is CSVGRQGEQYL. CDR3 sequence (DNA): TGCAGCGTTGGCAGACAGGGAGAGCAGTACCTC.

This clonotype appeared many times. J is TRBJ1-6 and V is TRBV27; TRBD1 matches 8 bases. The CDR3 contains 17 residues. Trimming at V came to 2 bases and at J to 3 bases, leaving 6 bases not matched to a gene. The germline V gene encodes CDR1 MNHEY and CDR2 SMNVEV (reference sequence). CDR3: CASSLNPTGVYNSPLHF. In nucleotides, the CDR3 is TGTGCCAGCAGTTTAAACCCGACAGGGGTCTATAATTCACCCCTCCACTTT.

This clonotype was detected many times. The CDR3 nucleotides are TGTGCCAGCAGTGCCTCGGTGGTAGCCCATGGCTACACCTTC. It specifies CASSASVVAHGYTF. The chain couples TRBV6-1 to TRBJ1-2; no reliable D call. Germline V gene lookup returns CDR1 MNHNS and CDR2 SASEGT. Trimming pared 4 bases from V and 6 bases from J, leaving 15 bases between. This CDR3 spans 14 amino acids.

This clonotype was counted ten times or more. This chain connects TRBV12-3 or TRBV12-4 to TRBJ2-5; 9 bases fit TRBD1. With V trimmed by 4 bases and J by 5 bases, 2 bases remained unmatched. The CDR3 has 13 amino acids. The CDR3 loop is CASSWGQGETQYF. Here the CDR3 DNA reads TGTGCCAGCAGTTGGGGACAGGGTGAGACCCAGTACTTC.

CDR3 sequence reads: CASSAGQGYLYF. The CDR3 bases are TGTGCCAGTAGTGCAGGACAGGGCTACCTGTACTTC. The chain is built from TRBV19 and TRBJ2-7, with TRBD1 matching 8 bases. Per germline, CDR1 LNHDA and CDR2 SQIVND (reference sequence). The V and J ends lost 5 bases and 12 bases, in that order; junction bases with no gene match: 9. The CDR3 extends over 12 amino acids.

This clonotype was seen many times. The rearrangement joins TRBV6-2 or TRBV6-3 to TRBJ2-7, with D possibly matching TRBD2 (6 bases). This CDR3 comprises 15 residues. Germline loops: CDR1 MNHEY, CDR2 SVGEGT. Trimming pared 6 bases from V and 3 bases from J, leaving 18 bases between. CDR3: CASSPGTPVRYEQYF. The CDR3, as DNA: TGTGCCAGCAGCCCTGGGACTCCCGTCCGCTACGAGCAGTACTTC.